This TCR beta chain was sequenced during a study of early T cells in non-severe SARS-CoV-2 infection. Study results and caveats: Reliance on VDJdb matching favored anti-spike CD8 responses; private and CD4 specificities were missed.

The CDR3 sequence is 14 residues long. V lost 2 bases, J lost 7 bases, and 14 bases lay in between. Germline lookup yields CDR1 SGHTA and CDR2 FQGTGA. This clonotype was observed at least ten times. Its antigen is undetermined. Individual cDNA molecules each received unique molecular identifiers attached to them. TCRdb re-derived calls from the 5' RACE reads in MiXCR, one entry per CDR3 protein. The sample lists some 80,000 distinct CDR3 sequences; 5% were seen once. The TCR comes from an adult who was a healthcare worker with PCR-confirmed SARS-CoV-2 infection or an uninfected control (not recorded which). Sequences were derived from whole blood, sampled at baseline. This rearrangement joins TRBV7-3 to TRBJ2-5; maybe TRBD1 (7 bases). The CDR3 protein is CASSLQGGDRTQYF. CDR3 nucleotide sequence: TGTGCCAGCAGCTTACAGGGGGGCGACCGGACCCAGTACTTC. The whole variable domain, remainder taken from reference TRBV7-3 and TRBJ2-5, is GAGVSQTPSNKVTEKGKYVELRCDPISGHTALYWYRQSLGQGPEFLIYFQGTGAADDSGLPNDRFFAVRPEGSVSTLKIQRTERGDSAVYLCASSLQGGDRTQYFGPGTRLLVL.